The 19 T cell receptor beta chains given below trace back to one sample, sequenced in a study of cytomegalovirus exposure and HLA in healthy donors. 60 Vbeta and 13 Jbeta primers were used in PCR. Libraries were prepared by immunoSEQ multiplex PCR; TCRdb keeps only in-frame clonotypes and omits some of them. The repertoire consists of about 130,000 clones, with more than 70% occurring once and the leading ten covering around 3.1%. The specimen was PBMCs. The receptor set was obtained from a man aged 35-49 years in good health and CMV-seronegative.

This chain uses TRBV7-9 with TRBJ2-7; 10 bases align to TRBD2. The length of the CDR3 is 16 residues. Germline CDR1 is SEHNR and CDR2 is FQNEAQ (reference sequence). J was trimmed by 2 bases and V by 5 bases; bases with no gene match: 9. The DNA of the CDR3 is TGTGCCAGCAGCCCCGCGACTAGCGGGCCGCCCTACGAGCAGTACTTC. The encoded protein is CASSPATSGPPYEQYF.

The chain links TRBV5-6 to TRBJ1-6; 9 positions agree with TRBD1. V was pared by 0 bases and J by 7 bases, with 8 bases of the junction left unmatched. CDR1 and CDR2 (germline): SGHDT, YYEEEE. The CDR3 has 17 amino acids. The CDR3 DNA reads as TGTGCCAGCAGCTTGGGAGGGACAGGGATCTACAATTCACCCCTCCACTTT. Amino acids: CASSLGGTGIYNSPLHF. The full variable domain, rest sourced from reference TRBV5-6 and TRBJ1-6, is DAGVTQSPTHLIKTRGQQVTLRCSPKSGHDTVSWYQQALGQGPQFIFQYYEEEERQRGNFPDRFSGHQFPNYSSELNVNALLLGDSALYLCASSLGGTGIYNSPLHFGNGTRLTVT.

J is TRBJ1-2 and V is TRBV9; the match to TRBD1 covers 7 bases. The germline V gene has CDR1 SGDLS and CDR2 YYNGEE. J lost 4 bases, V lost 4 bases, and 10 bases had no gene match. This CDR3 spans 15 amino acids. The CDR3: CASSISSGGVYGYTF. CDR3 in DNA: TGTGCCAGCAGCATCAGCTCAGGGGGTGTCTATGGCTACACCTTC.

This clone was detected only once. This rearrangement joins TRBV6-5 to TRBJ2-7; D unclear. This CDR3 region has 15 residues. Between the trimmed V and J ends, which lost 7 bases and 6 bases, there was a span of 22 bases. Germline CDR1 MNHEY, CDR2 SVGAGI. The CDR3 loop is CASTVAASIPPEQYF. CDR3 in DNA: TGTGCCAGCACCGTCGCCGCGTCAATTCCCCCCGAGCAGTACTTC.

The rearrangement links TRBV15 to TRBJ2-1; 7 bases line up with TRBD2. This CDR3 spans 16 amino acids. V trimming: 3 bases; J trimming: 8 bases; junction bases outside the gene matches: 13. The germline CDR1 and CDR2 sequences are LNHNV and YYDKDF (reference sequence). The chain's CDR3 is CATSSRDYPNRDEQFF. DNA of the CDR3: TGTGCCACCAGCAGTAGGGACTATCCTAATCGGGATGAGCAGTTCTTC.

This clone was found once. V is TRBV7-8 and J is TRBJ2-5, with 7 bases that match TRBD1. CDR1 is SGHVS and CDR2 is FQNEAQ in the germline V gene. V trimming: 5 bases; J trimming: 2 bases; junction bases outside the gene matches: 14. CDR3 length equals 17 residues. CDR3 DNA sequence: TGTGCCAGCAGCACCCCCCTGGGACAGATAAATCAAGAGACCCAGTACTTC. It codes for CASSTPLGQINQETQYF.

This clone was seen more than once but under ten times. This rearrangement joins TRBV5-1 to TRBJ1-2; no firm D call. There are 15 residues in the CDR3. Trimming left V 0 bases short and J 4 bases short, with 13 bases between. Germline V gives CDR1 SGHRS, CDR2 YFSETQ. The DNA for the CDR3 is TGCGCCAGCAGCTTGGGAGGGAGTAGGAGCTATGGCTACACCTTC. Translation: CASSLGGSRSYGYTF.

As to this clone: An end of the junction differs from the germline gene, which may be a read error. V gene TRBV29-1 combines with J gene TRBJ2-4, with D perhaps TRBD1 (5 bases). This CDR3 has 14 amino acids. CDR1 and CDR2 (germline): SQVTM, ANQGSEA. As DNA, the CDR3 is TGCAGCGTTGAAGGTGGGGCAGCCCAAAACATTCAGTACTTC. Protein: CSVEGGAAQNIQYF. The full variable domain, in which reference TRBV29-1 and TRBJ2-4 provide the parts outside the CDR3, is SAVISQKPSRDICQRGTSLTIQCQVDSQVTMMFWYRQQPGQSLTLIATANQGSEATYESGFVIDKFPISRPNLTFSTLTVSNMSPEDSSIYLCSVEGGAAQNIQYFGAGTRLSVL.

The CDR3 spells CASSPLTTTNEKLFF. CDR3 coding DNA: TGTGCCAGCAGCCCCTTGACAACAACTAATGAAAAACTGTTTTTT. This chain joins TRBV7-8 and TRBJ1-4; D gene ambiguous. The ends were cut back, 5 bases at V and 0 bases at J, with 10 bases in the middle. The CDR3 spans 15 residues. Germline V lookup: CDR1 SGHVS, CDR2 FQNEAQ.

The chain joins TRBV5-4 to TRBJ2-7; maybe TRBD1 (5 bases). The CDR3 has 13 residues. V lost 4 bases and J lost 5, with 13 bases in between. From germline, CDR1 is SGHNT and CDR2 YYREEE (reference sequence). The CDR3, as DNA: TGTGCCAGCAGCCGGGCTGACAGCCACGAGCAGTACTTC. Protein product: CASSRADSHEQYF.

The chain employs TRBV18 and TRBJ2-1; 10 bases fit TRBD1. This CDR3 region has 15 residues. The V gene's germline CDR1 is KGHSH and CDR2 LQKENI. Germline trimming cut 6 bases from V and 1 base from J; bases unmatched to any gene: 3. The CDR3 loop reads CASSRQGASYNEQFF. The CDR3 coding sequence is TGTGCCAGCTCCCGACAGGGGGCTTCCTACAATGAGCAGTTCTTC. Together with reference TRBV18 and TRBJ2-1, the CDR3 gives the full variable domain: NAGVMQNPRHLVRRRGQEARLRCSPMKGHSHVYWYRQLPEEGLKFMVYLQKENIIDESGMPKERFSAEFPKEGPSILRIQQVVRGDSAAYFCASSRQGASYNEQFFGPGTRLTVL.

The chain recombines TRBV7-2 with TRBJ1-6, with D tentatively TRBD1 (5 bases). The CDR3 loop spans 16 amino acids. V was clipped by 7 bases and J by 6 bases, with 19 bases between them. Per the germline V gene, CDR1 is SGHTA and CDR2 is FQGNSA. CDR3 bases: TGTGCCAGCACCTTTGGGGGGGGAATGGGTAATTCACCCCTCCACTTT. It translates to CASTFGGGMGNSPLHF.

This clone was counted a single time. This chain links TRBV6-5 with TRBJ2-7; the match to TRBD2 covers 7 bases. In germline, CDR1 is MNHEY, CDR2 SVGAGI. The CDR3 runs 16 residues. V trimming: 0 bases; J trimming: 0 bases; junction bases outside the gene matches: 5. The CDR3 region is CASSYSTGGSSYEQYF. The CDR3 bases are TGTGCCAGCAGTTACTCGACGGGGGGTAGCTCCTACGAGCAGTACTTC.

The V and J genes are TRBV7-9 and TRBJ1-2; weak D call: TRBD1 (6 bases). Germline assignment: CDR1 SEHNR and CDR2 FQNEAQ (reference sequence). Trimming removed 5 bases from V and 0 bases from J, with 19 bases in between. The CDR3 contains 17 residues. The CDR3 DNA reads TGTGCCAGCAGCCCCCTGGGGGCGACACTGGCTAACTATGGCTACACCTTC. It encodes CASSPLGATLANYGYTF.

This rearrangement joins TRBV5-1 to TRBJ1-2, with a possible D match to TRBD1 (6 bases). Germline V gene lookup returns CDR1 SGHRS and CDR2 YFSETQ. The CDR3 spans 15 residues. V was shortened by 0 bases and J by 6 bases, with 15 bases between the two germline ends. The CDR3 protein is CASSLGSSGDNGYTF. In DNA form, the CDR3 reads TGCGCCAGCAGCTTGGGATCCAGTGGGGACAATGGCTACACCTTC.

DNA of the CDR3: TGTGCCAGCAGTGCCGACGGGGGAAGGACTGAAGCTTTCTTT. This sequence encodes CASSADGGRTEAFF. The chain combines TRBV2 with TRBJ1-1; weak D call: TRBD1 (5 bases). Germline assignment: CDR1 SNHLY and CDR2 FYNNEI. V was trimmed by 4 bases and J by 5 bases, leaving 14 bases between them. The CDR3 length is 14 residues.

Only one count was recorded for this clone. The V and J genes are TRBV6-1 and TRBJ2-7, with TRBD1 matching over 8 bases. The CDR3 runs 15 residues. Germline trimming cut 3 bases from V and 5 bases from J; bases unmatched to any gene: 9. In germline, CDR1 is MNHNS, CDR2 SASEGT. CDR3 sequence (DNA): TGTGCCAGCAGTGAGCCGGGACAGGACCTCAACGAGCAGTACTTC. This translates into CASSEPGQDLNEQYF.

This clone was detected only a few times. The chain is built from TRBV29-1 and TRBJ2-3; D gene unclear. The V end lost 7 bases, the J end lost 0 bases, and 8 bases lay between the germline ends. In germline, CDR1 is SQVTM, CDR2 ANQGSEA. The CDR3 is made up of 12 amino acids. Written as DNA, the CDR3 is TGCAGCGGTAGACTGAGCACAGATACGCAGTATTTT. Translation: CSGRLSTDTQYF.

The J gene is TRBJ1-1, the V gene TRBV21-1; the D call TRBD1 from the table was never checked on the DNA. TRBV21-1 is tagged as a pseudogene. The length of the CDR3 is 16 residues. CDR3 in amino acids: CAATGTGSWWGTEAFF. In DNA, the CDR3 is TGTGCCGCCACCGGGACAGGATCGTGGTGGGGCACTGAAGCTTTCTTT.